What follows is one T cell receptor beta chain and its context. What it recognizes is unknown. Germline values: CDR1 MNHEY, CDR2 SMNVEV (reference sequence). The CDR3 extends over 15 amino acids. V trimming: 0 bases; J trimming: 3 bases; junction bases outside the gene matches: 4. This entry is derived from a study of cytomegalovirus exposure and HLA in healthy donors. Use of 60 Vbeta and 13 Jbeta primers characterized the PCR. Clones were read by immunoSEQ multiplex PCR, and TCRdb kept only the in-frame ones, dropping some. This sample contains about 170,000 clones. Findings and caveats of the study: Later analysis placed DRB1 highest and HLA-C lowest in TCR association rates, which differed by HLA locus. The classifier reportedly diagnosed cytomegalovirus status with high sensitivity and specificity. Accurate prediction of HLA-A and HLA-B alleles (for most subjects) was reportedly achieved from TCR beta sequences. A missense variant in DCLRE1C was later tied to TCR beta V- and J-gene trimming.

The sequence derives from a woman aged 18-30 years in good health and CMV-seropositive. The sample consisted of PBMCs. V usage is TRBV27 and J usage is TRBJ2-7; 8 nucleotides line up with TRBD1. CDR3 DNA sequence: TGTGCCAGCAGTTTATCTGGACAGGGCAACTACGAGCAGTACTTC. It encodes CASSLSGQGNYEQYF.